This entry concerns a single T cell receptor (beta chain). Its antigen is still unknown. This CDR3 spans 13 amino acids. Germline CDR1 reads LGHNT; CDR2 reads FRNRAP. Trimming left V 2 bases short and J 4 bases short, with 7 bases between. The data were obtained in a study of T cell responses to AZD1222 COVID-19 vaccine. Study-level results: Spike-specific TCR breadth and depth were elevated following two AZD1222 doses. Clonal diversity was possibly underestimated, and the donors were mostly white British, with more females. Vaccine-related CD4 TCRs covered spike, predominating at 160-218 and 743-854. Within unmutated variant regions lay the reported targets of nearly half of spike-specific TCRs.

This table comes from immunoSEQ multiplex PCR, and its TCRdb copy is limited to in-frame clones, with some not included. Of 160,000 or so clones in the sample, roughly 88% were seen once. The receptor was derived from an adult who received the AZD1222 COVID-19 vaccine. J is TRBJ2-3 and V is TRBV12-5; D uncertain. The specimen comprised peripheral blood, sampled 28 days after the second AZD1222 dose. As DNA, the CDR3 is TGTGCTAGTGGTTTGACCGGGTCAGATACGCAGTATTTT. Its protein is CASGLTGSDTQYF.